The 14 T cell receptor beta chains in this list originate from one sample, sequenced in a study of blood T cells in healthy people across ages. The use of a sample-barcoded 5' primer and a J-beta primer mix characterized a second PCR of 7 to 11 cycles. TCRdb used MiXCR to reprocess the 5' RACE reads, holding one entry per CDR3 protein. The data contain hundreds of thousands of distinct CDR3 sequences, around half of them singletons. Input material: blood. Receptors originate from a woman aged 60 to 75 in good health.

This clonotype was counted between two and nine times. The chain has TRBV9 and TRBJ2-5, with TRBD2 matching 8 bases. This CDR3 spans 16 amino acids. CDR1 SGDLS and CDR2 YYNGEE come from the germline V gene. J was trimmed by 2 bases and V by 0 bases; bases with no gene match: 6. CDR3: CASSVGNSGAQETQYF. CDR3 in DNA: TGTGCCAGCAGCGTAGGAAATAGCGGGGCTCAAGAGACCCAGTACTTC.

Points on this clonotype: One end of the junction is discordant with germline, which a read error may explain. J is TRBJ1-2 and V is TRBV4-1; D might be TRBD1 (5 bases). The CDR3 is 15 residues long. Germline values: CDR1 MGHRA, CDR2 YSYEKL. The CDR3 DNA reads as TGCGCCGGCAGCCAAGAGGAAGGGACCGAGGGGCGTTACACCTTC. Protein sequence: CAGSQEEGTEGRYTF.

The gene calls are TRBV28 and TRBJ2-4; D is perhaps TRBD2 (5 bases). The J call is doubtful: the DNA matches TRBJ2-7 better. The CDR3 runs to 15 residues. Germline V gives CDR1 MDHEN, CDR2 SYDVKM. The CDR3 protein is CASSDYVRDSYEQYF. DNA of the CDR3: TGTGCCAGCAGTGATTACGTACGGGACTCCTACGAGCAGTACTTC.

This chain uses TRBV28 with TRBJ2-1; 7 positions agree with TRBD1. This CDR3 spans 16 amino acids. Germline trimming cut 4 bases from V and 2 bases from J; bases unmatched to any gene: 8. CDR1 is MDHEN, CDR2 SYDVKM, per germline. CDR3 sequence reads: CASSSSEGQTYNEQFF. CDR3 DNA: TGTGCCAGCAGTTCCTCAGAGGGACAGACCTACAATGAGCAGTTCTTC.

The rearrangement uses TRBV7-8 and TRBJ1-1; D remains ambiguous. Trimming removed 5 bases from V and 1 base from J, with 11 bases in between. CDR1 SGHVS and CDR2 FQNEAQ come from the germline V gene. The CDR3 covers 14 residues. CDR3 protein: CASSETAGNTEAFF. In nucleotides, the CDR3 is TGTGCCAGCAGCGAAACTGCGGGGAACACTGAAGCTTTCTTT.

The chain recombines TRBV27 with TRBJ1-6; weak D call: TRBD1 (6 bases). V lost 3 bases and J lost 7, with 13 bases in between. This CDR3 is 15 amino acids long. Per germline, CDR1 MNHEY and CDR2 SMNVEV (reference sequence). CDR3 loop: CASSLLTGRNSPLHF. Here the CDR3 DNA reads TGTGCCAGCAGTTTGCTAACAGGGCGAAATTCACCCCTCCACTTT.

The genes are TRBV6-1 and TRBJ2-5; no definite D call. V was trimmed by 8 bases and J by 11 bases, leaving 24 bases between them. The CDR3 extends over 14 amino acids. CDR1 and CDR2 (germline): MNHNS, SASEGT. CDR3 sequence: CASSRYETRNEQYF. CDR3 DNA: TGTGCCAGCTCACGCTACGAGACGCGCAATGAGCAGTACTTC.

The chain employs TRBV28 and TRBJ2-7; D is possibly TRBD1 (6 bases). Germline CDR1 MDHEN, CDR2 SYDVKM. The CDR3 is made up of 15 amino acids. V was clipped by 6 bases and J by 7 bases, with 22 bases between them. The CDR3 protein is CASSSIIDRYNEQYF. CDR3 DNA sequence: TGTGCCAGCAGCTCCATCATAGACAGGTACAATGAGCAGTACTTC. The whole variable domain, filled in from reference TRBV28 and TRBJ2-7, reads DVKVTQSSRYLVKRTGEKVFLECVQDMDHENMFWYRQDPGLGLRLIYFSYDVKMKEKGDIPEGYSVSREKKERFSLILESASTNQTSMYLCASSSIIDRYNEQYFGPGTRLTVT.

The chain employs TRBV12-3 or TRBV12-4 and TRBJ1-1; maybe TRBD1 (5 bases). The CDR3 is 14 residues long. Trimming took 5 bases from V and 5 from J, leaving 15 bases between them. Here the CDR3 reads CASSPRDHTTEAFF. The CDR3 DNA follows: TGTGCCAGCAGTCCACGGGACCACACGACTGAAGCTTTCTTT.

This chain uses TRBV15 with TRBJ1-5; TRBD1 matches 8 bases. CDR1 LNHNV and CDR2 YYDKDF come from the germline V gene (reference sequence). This CDR3 has 14 amino acids. The V segment lost 1 base and the J segment 7 bases; nucleotides outside the gene matches: 3. The CDR3 sequence: CATSRGQGIQPQHF. CDR3 nucleotides: TGTGCCACCAGCAGAGGACAGGGGATCCAGCCCCAGCATTTT.

This sequence joins TRBV3-1 and TRBJ1-1, with TRBD1 as a possible D gene (5 bases). This CDR3 contains 14 residues. Trimming pared 4 bases from V and 1 base from J, leaving 10 bases between. Per germline, CDR1 LGHDT and CDR2 YNNKEL (reference sequence). The CDR3 protein is CASSPWGENTEAFF. The CDR3, as DNA: TGTGCCAGCAGCCCTTGGGGGGAGAACACTGAAGCTTTCTTT. The full variable domain, in which reference TRBV3-1 and TRBJ1-1 provide the parts outside the CDR3, is DTAVSQTPKYLVTQMGNDKSIKCEQNLGHDTMYWYKQDSKKFLKIMFSYNNKELIINETVPNRFSPKSPDKAHLNLHINSLELGDSAVYFCASSPWGENTEAFFGQGTRLTVV.

This clonotype was seen a few times. This chain links TRBV9 with TRBJ2-7; possible D gene TRBD1, 6 bases. CDR1 is SGDLS, CDR2 YYNGEE, per germline. Trimming stripped 0 bases from V and 0 bases from J, with 13 bases between. The CDR3 covers 16 residues. The CDR3 nucleotides read TGTGCCAGCAGCGTAGGGGATGGGGACACCTCCTACGAGCAGTACTTC. Amino acid sequence: CASSVGDGDTSYEQYF.

The chain joins TRBV12-5 to TRBJ2-7; TRBD1 agrees at 8 bases. The CDR3 loop spans 15 amino acids. The germline gives CDR1 LGHNT, CDR2 FRNRAP. J was trimmed by 7 bases and V by 6 bases; bases with no gene match: 14. The CDR3 is CASGQDRGPYNEQYF. The DNA for the CDR3 is TGTGCTAGTGGCCAAGACAGGGGTCCCTACAATGAGCAGTACTTC.

V and J are TRBV9 and TRBJ2-3; TRBD2 is a possible D gene (5 bases). The germline CDR1 and CDR2 sequences are SGDLS and YYNGEE. This CDR3 comprises 16 residues. The germline V and J ends were trimmed by 4 bases and 0 bases, with 15 bases remaining between them. The chain's CDR3 is CASSPPLAQSTDTQYF. The CDR3 bases are TGTGCCAGCAGCCCCCCCTTAGCGCAGAGCACAGATACGCAGTATTTT.